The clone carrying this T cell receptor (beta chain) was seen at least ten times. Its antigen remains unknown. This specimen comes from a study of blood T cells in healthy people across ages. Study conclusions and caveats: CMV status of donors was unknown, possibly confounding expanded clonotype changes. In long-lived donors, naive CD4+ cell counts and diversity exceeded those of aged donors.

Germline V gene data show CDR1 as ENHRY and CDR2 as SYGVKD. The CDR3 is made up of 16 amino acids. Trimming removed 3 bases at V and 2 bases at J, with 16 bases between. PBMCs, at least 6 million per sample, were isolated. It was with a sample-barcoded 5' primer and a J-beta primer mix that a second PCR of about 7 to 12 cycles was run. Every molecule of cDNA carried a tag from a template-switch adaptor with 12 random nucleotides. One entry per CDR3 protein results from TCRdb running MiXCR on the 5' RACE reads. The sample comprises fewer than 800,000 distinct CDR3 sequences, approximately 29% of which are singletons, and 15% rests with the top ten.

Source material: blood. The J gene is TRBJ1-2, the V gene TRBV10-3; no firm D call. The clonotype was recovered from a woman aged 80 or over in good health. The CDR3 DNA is TGTGCCATCAGTGACCCCATAATGACGGAGAACTATGGCTACACCTTC. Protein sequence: CAISDPIMTENYGYTF.